Listed below are T cell receptor beta chains from one sample, sequenced in a study of early T cells in non-severe SARS-CoV-2 infection. TCRdb reprocessed the 5' RACE reads with MiXCR, giving one entry per CDR3 protein. The data hold 30,000 to 35,000 distinct CDR3 sequences, with less than 8% observed a single time. The sequenced sample consisted of whole blood. These TCRs come from an adult who was a healthcare worker with PCR-confirmed SARS-CoV-2 infection or an uninfected control (not recorded which). Both conserved end residues are part of each CDR3. D genes are given only for firm matches. Clone size, where shown, is once, few, many, or a class for clones that have expanded.

V	J	size	D	CDR3	DNA
TRBV7-2	TRBJ2-3	many	.	CASSFKVLMASTDTQYF	TGTGCCAGCAGCTTTAAGGTTCTCATGGCTAGCACAGATACGCAGTATTTT
TRBV20-1	TRBJ1-2	.	.	CSARDPDVEAYGHTF	TGCAGTGCTAGAGATCCGGATGTCGAAGCTTATGGCCACACCTTC
TRBV6-2/TRBV6-3	TRBJ1-5	few	TRBD1	CASSYTGVGQPQHF	TGTGCCAGCAGTTACACAGGGGTGGGGCAGCCCCAGCATTTT
TRBV29-1	TRBJ1-2	few	TRBD1	CSVEGQGFYGYTF	TGCAGCGTTGAGGGACAGGGATTTTATGGCTACACCTTC
TRBV21-1	TRBJ1-6	many	.	CASSRTGSDNSPLHF	TGTGCCAGCAGCAGGACAGGGTCGGATAATTCACCCCTCCACTTT
TRBV4-2	TRBJ2-7	few	.	CASSQVPVQGYEQYF	TGTGCCAGCAGCCAAGTCCCAGTCCAGGGCTACGAGCAGTACTTC
TRBV5-1	TRBJ1-6	many	TRBD1	CASSWGQSYSPLHF	TGCGCCAGCAGCTGGGGACAGTCCTATTCACCCCTCCACTTT
TRBV25-1	TRBJ1-2	many	.	CASSESGANYGYTF	TGTGCCAGCAGTGAATCGGGGGCTAACTATGGCTACACCTTC
TRBV4-1	TRBJ1-6	many	.	CASSQVGDGLAPLHF	TGCGCCAGCAGCCAAGTCGGGGACGGCCTCGCACCCCTCCACTTT
TRBV20-1	TRBJ2-3	many	TRBD2	CSARDQRGTGDTQYF	TGCAGTGCTAGAGATCAGCGGGGGACCGGGGATACGCAGTATTTT
TRBV12-3/TRBV12-4	TRBJ1-1	few	.	CASSGGEAFF	TGTGCCAGCAGTGGAGGTGAAGCTTTCTTT
TRBV28	TRBJ1-2	.	.	CASSPSGTGYGYTF	TGCGCCAGCAGCCCCTCAGGTACCGGCTATGGCTACACCTTC
TRBV27	TRBJ2-3	.	TRBD2	CASSSRPSGGTDTQYF	TGTGCCAGCAGTTCCCGACCTAGCGGGGGGACAGATACGCAGTATTTT
TRBV12-3/TRBV12-4	TRBJ2-1	many	TRBD2	CASSLNRGTSGAIGQFF	TGTGCCAGCAGTTTAAATCGGGGGACTAGCGGGGCCATAGGGCAGTTCTTC
TRBV6-6	TRBJ1-1	many	.	CASSLQNTEAFF	TGTGCCAGCAGCTTACAGAACACTGAAGCTTTCTTT
TRBV10-2	TRBJ2-3	few	TRBD1	CASRQGAVSDTQYF	TGCGCCAGCAGACAGGGGGCGGTTTCAGATACGCAGTATTTT
TRBV5-4	TRBJ2-3	.	.	CASSVNRDTQYF	TGTGCCAGCAGCGTGAACAGAGATACGCAGTATTTT
TRBV12-3/TRBV12-4	TRBJ2-5	many	.	CASSPVGQGRETQYF	TGTGCCAGCAGCCCGGTCGGTCAGGGGAGAGAGACCCAGTACTTC
TRBV29-1	TRBJ1-2	many	TRBD1	CSVEGGRGKIYGYTF	TGCAGCGTTGAAGGGGGCAGGGGGAAAATCTATGGCTACACCTTC
TRBV7-2	TRBJ1-1	.	.	CASSRRDPMNTEAFF	TGTGCCAGCAGCCGTAGGGACCCTATGAACACTGAAGCTTTCTTT
TRBV29-1	TRBJ2-3	many	.	CSSTGSTDTQYF	TGCAGCTCTACAGGGTCCACAGATACGCAGTATTTT
TRBV28	TRBJ2-3	few	.	CASWGSHTDTQYF	TGTGCCAGTTGGGGGTCCCACACAGATACGCAGTATTTT
TRBV2	TRBJ1-6	many	.	CASSDRGVSYNSPLHF	TGTGCCAGCAGTGATAGAGGTGTATCCTATAATTCACCCCTCCACTTT
TRBV28	TRBJ2-2	many	.	CASSFASSTGELFF	TGTGCCAGCAGTTTTGCTAGCAGCACCGGGGAGCTGTTTTTT
TRBV7-9	TRBJ2-1	many	.	CASRPGESYNEQFF	TGTGCCAGCCGACCAGGGGAATCCTACAATGAGCAGTTCTTC
TRBV28	TRBJ2-7	many	.	CASYSRDTYEQYF	TGTGCCAGCTATTCCCGGGACACCTACGAGCAGTACTTC
TRBV28	TRBJ1-5	.	.	CASNGNRDAQSQHF	TGTGCCAGCAACGGGAACAGGGATGCTCAGTCCCAGCATTTT
TRBV14	TRBJ2-3	few	.	CASSQDLRDTQYF	TGTGCCAGCAGCCAAGACCTTAGAGATACGCAGTATTTT
TRBV7-2	TRBJ2-3	many	.	CASSRLRTDTQYF	TGTGCCAGCAGCCGCTTGCGGACAGATACGCAGTATTTT
TRBV11-1	TRBJ2-5	few	.	CASSLGGGGRQETQYF	TGTGCCAGCAGCTTAGGCGGCGGAGGGCGACAAGAGACCCAGTACTTC
TRBV9	TRBJ2-7	many	.	CASTLGPTYEQYF	TGTGCCAGCACCCTCGGACCGACCTACGAGCAGTACTTC
TRBV30	TRBJ2-5	once	.	CAWSREESATQYF	TGTGCCTGGAGTAGGGAAGAATCGGCGACCCAGTACTTC
TRBV7-2	TRBJ2-5	.	TRBD2	CASSLALAGRQETQYF	TGTGCCAGCAGCTTAGCACTAGCGGGGCGACAAGAGACCCAGTACTTC
TRBV29-1	TRBJ2-2	many	.	CSVVRSGELFF	TGCAGCGTCGTAAGATCCGGGGAGCTGTTTTTT
TRBV28	TRBJ1-2	many	TRBD1	CASSFRWTGWRGNYGYTF	TGTGCCAGCAGTTTCAGGTGGACAGGGTGGAGGGGAAACTATGGCTACACCTTC
TRBV29-1	TRBJ2-3	many	.	CSVESVQGGTDTQYF	TGCAGCGTTGAAAGTGTACAGGGGGGGACAGATACGCAGTATTTT
TRBV2	TRBJ2-7	few	.	CASSYQGHEQYF	TGTGCCAGCAGTTACCAGGGCCACGAGCAGTACTTC
TRBV20-1	TRBJ2-6	many	TRBD1	CSAKNRGSSSGANVLTF	TGCAGTGCCAAAAACAGGGGCTCGAGCTCTGGGGCCAACGTCCTGACTTTC
TRBV21-1	TRBJ2-7	few	.	CASRTHTSGGAYEQYF	TGTGCCAGTCGAACCCACACTAGCGGGGGGGCCTACGAGCAGTACTTC
TRBV5-1	TRBJ1-3	many	.	CASSPGSSGNTIYF	TGCGCCAGCAGCCCGGGTAGCTCTGGAAACACCATATATTTT
TRBV9	TRBJ1-4	many	TRBD1	CASSPRTGATNEKLFF	TGTGCCAGCAGCCCTCGGACAGGTGCAACTAATGAAAAACTGTTTTTT
TRBV7-9	TRBJ1-5	many	TRBD1	CASSRQGSNQPQHF	TGTGCCAGCAGCAGACAGGGAAGCAATCAGCCCCAGCATTTT
TRBV10-3	TRBJ2-7	many	TRBD1	CAISDPGQSSYEQYF	TGTGCCATCAGTGATCCGGGACAGAGTTCCTACGAGCAGTACTTC
TRBV18	TRBJ1-4	many	.	CASSPTYTRNEKLFF	TGTGCCAGCTCTCCCACCTACACGAGGAATGAAAAACTGTTTTTT
TRBV7-6	TRBJ2-7	many	.	CASSLAGGNYEQYF	TGTGCCAGCAGCTTAGCTGGGGGGAACTACGAGCAGTACTTC
TRBV20-1	TRBJ2-7	many	TRBD1	CSAATGPLADEQYF	TGCAGTGCTGCGACAGGGCCCCTGGCGGACGAGCAGTACTTC
TRBV29-1	TRBJ2-5	many	TRBD1	CSTHRGQETQYF	TGCAGCACCCACAGGGGCCAAGAGACCCAGTACTTC
TRBV6-4	TRBJ2-2	few	.	CASSSGKDTGELFF	TGTGCCAGCAGTTCTGGGAAGGACACCGGGGAGCTGTTTTTT
TRBV7-2	TRBJ1-2	many	.	CASSLAANQLGVSNYGYTF	TGTGCCAGCAGCTTAGCCGCTAACCAGCTAGGGGTTAGTAACTATGGCTACACCTTC
TRBV28	TRBJ2-3	many	TRBD2	CASNQGAGGPADTQYF	TGTGCCAGCAACCAAGGAGCGGGGGGGCCTGCAGATACGCAGTATTTT
TRBV10-3	TRBJ1-4	.	TRBD1	CAIRDGQGNEKLFF	TGTGCCATCAGAGACGGACAGGGAAATGAAAAACTGTTTTTT
TRBV5-8	TRBJ1-1	.	.	CASSDGGGPRAGTEAFF	TGTGCCAGCAGCGACGGAGGGGGACCCCGGGCGGGCACTGAAGCTTTCTTT
TRBV7-9	TRBJ2-3	.	.	CASSLPLVDTQYF	TGTGCCAGCAGCTTACCTCTCGTAGATACGCAGTATTTT
TRBV9	TRBJ2-5	many	TRBD1	CASSPTGTEEAYF	TGTGCCAGCAGCCCAACCGGGACAGAGGAGGCGTACTTC